The clone carrying this TCR beta chain has just a few counts. Its matching antigen is unknown. TCRdb itself ran the 5' RACE reads through MiXCR, one entry per CDR3 protein. The sample includes more than 250,000 distinct CDR3 sequences, roughly 15% of them seen just once. The data were obtained in a study of T-cell memory formation after mild COVID-19. Study background: The two donors had largely donor-specific TCR clusters.

General study points: Clones which contracted sat mainly in CM and EM if CD4+, and in EMRA if CD8+. There was no confirmation that second-wave clones peaking on day 37 were SARS-CoV-2 specific. Clones contracting over day 15 to 85 were CD4/CD8 balanced, with later expanders leaning CD4+.

This TCR was sampled from a young man who had mild COVID-19 (a few samples of this study predate the infection). Cell type and time point are not known. The sequenced sample consisted of PBMCs or a T cell subset sorted from them (not recorded which).

Here the CDR3 DNA reads TGTGCCAGCAGTTTCGTGGCGAACACCGGGGAGCTGTTTTTT. Protein product: CASSFVANTGELFF. The chain combines TRBV28 with TRBJ2-2, with unresolved D. CDR1 and CDR2 from the germline V gene are MDHEN and SYDVKM. Trimming removed 3 bases at V and 0 bases at J, with 5 bases between. This CDR3 comprises 14 residues.